This T cell receptor (beta chain) emerged from a study of T cells in Graves' hyperthyroidism and ophthalmopathy. The source material, RNA transcripts, was used to amplify TCR beta CDR3 regions. An initial round of RT-PCR targeting the TCR CDR3 relied on the HTBI primer set. TCRdb recomputed calls from the multiplex PCR reads with MiXCR, one row per CDR3 protein. The sample records nearly 750,000 distinct CDR3 sequences, 35% being singletons. This CDR3 is 16 amino acids long. The junction had 13 bases not matched to a gene; V was cut back by 4 bases and J by 6 bases. Germline CDR1 KGHDR, CDR2 SFDVKD. The chain carries TRBV24-1 and TRBJ2-7, with 8 bases lining up with TRBD1. This receptor was obtained from a woman between 35 and 50 years old with Graves' hyperthyroidism. Sequenced: blood. The CDR3 protein is CATSDSPGQGACEQYF. Here the CDR3 DNA reads TGTGCCACCAGTGACTCCCCGGGGCAGGGGGCCTGCGAGCAGTACTTC.